This T cell receptor (beta chain) was retrieved from a study of T cells in Graves' hyperthyroidism and ophthalmopathy. This clonotype was observed at least ten times. Germline loops: CDR1 SGHRS, CDR2 YFSETQ. The CDR3 length is 15 residues. V was shortened by 3 bases and J by 0 bases, with 12 bases between the two germline ends. Amplification of TCR beta CDR3 regions was performed using RNA transcripts as template. With the HTBI primer set, the TCR CDR3 went through a first round of RT-PCR. TCRdb reprocessed the multiplex PCR reads with MiXCR, giving one entry per CDR3 protein. The table has around 300,000 distinct CDR3 sequences, roughly 13% seen once. The study based diagnoses on clinical symptoms, serum thyroxine and TRAb, thyroid ultrasound and orbital computed tomography. This sample holds PBMCs from roughly 10 ml fresh peripheral blood.

The chain employs TRBV5-1 and TRBJ1-1; unclear D gene. This clonotype was obtained from a woman in her 40s with Graves' hyperthyroidism. Sequencing was done on a sample of blood. The CDR3 sequence: CASSWESDLNTEAFF. CDR3 bases: TGCGCCAGCAGCTGGGAGAGTGATCTGAACACTGAAGCTTTCTTT.